This T cell receptor (beta chain) was recorded in a study of identical twins. Germline-derived CDR1 and CDR2 are MNHGY and SAAAGT. V trimming: 5 bases; J trimming: 5 bases; junction bases outside the gene matches: 9. This CDR3 is built from 16 residues. This clonotype has only a few counts. From the 5' RACE reads, TCRdb called clonotypes with MiXCR, one entry per CDR3 protein. The sample contains 420,000 or so distinct CDR3 sequences, 15% to 20% of which appear only once. V and J are TRBV6-8 and TRBJ1-6, with 7 bases that match TRBD1. Sequencing was done on a sample of naive T cells sorted from blood. The TCR originated in a man over 45 in good health. The CDR3: CASSEDDREDNSPLHF. CDR3 nucleotides: TGTGCCAGCAGTGAGGACGACAGGGAAGATAATTCACCCCTCCACTTT.